This entry lists 26 T cell receptor beta chains sequenced from one sample in a study of spatial heterogeneity in lung cancer. Time point of the sample: sample taken at primary tumor resection. No cells were sorted before sequencing. The whole RNA sequenced was extracted from tumor, nontumor lung or frozen PBMC. In TCRdb, the 5' RACE reads were re-called with MiXCR into one record per CDR3 protein. The data contain 10,000 to 15,000 distinct CDR3 sequences, roughly 3.9% of them singletons. Sequencing was performed on PBMCs, taken at surgery. These receptors were taken from a male donor with early-stage non-small cell lung cancer.

This clonotype was recorded many times. Being off target in a library aimed at alpha chains, this beta chain has a size of little meaning. The chain has TRBV10-1 and TRBJ2-2; no clear D. Germline V gene lookup returns CDR1 WNHNN and CDR2 SYGVQD (reference sequence). The ends were cut back, 8 bases at V and 7 bases at J, with 11 bases in the middle. This CDR3 has 12 residues. CDR3 sequence reads: CASSWKGGELFF. The CDR3 DNA follows: TGCGCCAGCTCTTGGAAGGGCGGGGAGCTGTTTTTT.

The table lists this clonotype with many counts. Because this beta chain is a stray read in a library intended to capture alpha chains, its abundance should not be given much weight. The V and J genes are TRBV7-8 and TRBJ2-3, with D perhaps assigned TRBD1 or TRBD2 (5 bases each). The CDR3 totals 17 residues. Deletions cut 5 bases from V and 4 bases from J, with 22 bases between. CDR1 and CDR2 from the germline V gene are SGHVS and FQNEAQ. In DNA form, the CDR3 reads TGTGCCAGCAGCCCCTTCGTGGGGCCGGGGAGTCCAGATACGCAGTATTTT. Protein product: CASSPFVGPGSPDTQYF.

Of note for this clonotype: With the library built for alpha chains, this beta chain is off target and its frequency is not meaningful. The J gene is TRBJ1-1, the V gene TRBV20-1; 7 positions agree with TRBD1. This CDR3 contains 13 residues. The V gene's germline CDR1 is DFQATT and CDR2 SNEGSKA (reference sequence). The V and J ends lost 3 bases and 4 bases, in that order; junction bases with no gene match: 5. CDR3 residues: CSARGAGGTEAFF. As DNA, the CDR3 is TGCAGTGCTAGGGGCGCAGGGGGCACTGAAGCTTTCTTT.

Of note for this clonotype: A library made for alpha chains picked up this beta chain off target, so its size means little. The rearrangement joins TRBV6-1 to TRBJ2-7; D is undetermined. This CDR3 has 12 residues. V lost 2 bases and J 3 bases, leaving 5 bases between the germline ends. Germline V gene data show CDR1 as MNHNS and CDR2 as SASEGT. The CDR3 spells CASSEYSYEQYF. CDR3 coding DNA: TGTGCCAGCAGTGAATACAGCTACGAGCAGTACTTC.

Comments on this clonotype: This beta chain is a stray sequence in a library constructed for alpha chains; its clone size is not meaningful. The V call is TRBV28, the J call TRBJ2-2; D may be TRBD1 or TRBD2 (5 bases each). V lost 2 bases to trimming and J lost 5 bases, with 9 bases between them. The germline V gene has CDR1 MDHEN and CDR2 SYDVKM. This CDR3 has 14 residues. The CDR3 loop reads CASSLGGRTGELFF. CDR3 coding DNA: TGTGCCAGCAGTTTAGGGGGACGGACCGGGGAGCTGTTTTTT.

This clonotype rates as medium-sized. This beta chain is a stray sequence in a library constructed for alpha chains; its clone size is not meaningful. This chain uses TRBV4-3 with TRBJ2-1; maybe TRBD1 (6 bases). Germline V gives CDR1 LGHNA, CDR2 YSLEER. The CDR3 runs 17 residues. Trimming removed 0 bases from V and 0 bases from J, with 12 bases in between. In DNA form, the CDR3 reads TGCGCCAGCAGCCAAGATCAGGGGTTTAGCTCCTACAATGAGCAGTTCTTC. Translated: CASSQDQGFSSYNEQFF.

This clonotype was counted ten times or more. This beta chain turned up in a library designed for alpha chains; as an off-target read, its abundance says little. The rearrangement joins TRBV12-3 or TRBV12-4 to TRBJ2-7; 12 bases are a match to TRBD2. With V trimmed by 6 bases and J by 6 bases, 9 bases remained unmatched. CDR3 length equals 15 residues. CDR3 sequence reads: CASSPLAGGVGEQYF. The DNA of the CDR3 is TGTGCCAGCAGCCCACTAGCGGGAGGCGTTGGCGAGCAGTACTTC.

The sample holds many counts of this clonotype. A much larger clone differs from this one at a single base, so this may be a read error. The size of this beta chain means little, since it is a stray read in a library made for alpha chains. The chain combines TRBV18 with TRBJ2-7, with 11 nucleotides matching TRBD2. CDR1 and CDR2 (germline): KGHSH, LQKENI. The CDR3 is made up of 15 amino acids. This CDR3 reads CVSSPTGLAAYEQYF. CDR3 nucleotides: TGTGTCAGCTCACCGACGGGACTAGCGGCCTACGAGCAGTACTTC.

This clonotype has just a few counts. As an off-target read in a library built for alpha chains, this beta chain has a frequency of little significance. The gene calls are TRBV27 and TRBJ2-7, with 8 bases that match TRBD1. The V gene end was trimmed by 3 bases and the J gene end by 4 bases; junction bases not matched to a gene: 5. The CDR3 runs to 14 residues. CDR1 is MNHEY, CDR2 SMNVEV, per germline (reference sequence). The CDR3 nucleotides read TGTGCCAGCAGTTTGGACAGGGTGAGGTACGAGCAGTACTTC. Protein product: CASSLDRVRYEQYF.

This clonotype appeared many times. Since the library was made to target alpha chains, this beta chain is a stray read and its abundance is not meaningful. This rearrangement joins TRBV28 to TRBJ1-1; no reliable D call. The CDR3 sequence is 14 residues long. V lost 2 bases and J 7 bases, leaving 14 bases between the germline ends. In germline, CDR1 is MDHEN, CDR2 SYDVKM. CDR3 sequence (DNA): TGTGCCAGCAGTTTAGATCGGGCGAGCGGTGAAGCTTTCTTT. As protein: CASSLDRASGEAFF. Together with reference TRBV28 and TRBJ1-1, the CDR3 gives the full variable domain: DVKVTQSSRYLVKRTGEKVFLECVQDMDHENMFWYRQDPGLGLRLIYFSYDVKMKEKGDIPEGYSVSREKKERFSLILESASTNQTSMYLCASSLDRASGEAFFGQGTRLTVV.

This clonotype was detected ten times or more. This beta chain is an off-target read within a library intended for alpha chains, so its frequency means little. V usage is TRBV28 and J usage is TRBJ1-6, with TRBD1 identical over 7 bases. J was trimmed by 5 bases and V by 5 bases; bases with no gene match: 9. Germline V lookup: CDR1 MDHEN, CDR2 SYDVKM. This CDR3 is 16 amino acids long. As DNA, the CDR3 is TGTGCCAGCAGTCAGACGACAGGGATCAATAATTCACCCCTCCACTTT. Amino acids: CASSQTTGINNSPLHF.

At least ten counts were recorded for this clonotype. The library was designed around alpha chains, so this beta chain is a stray read whose abundance carries little weight. The chain is built from TRBV7-6 and TRBJ2-3; 14 bases fit TRBD2. The CDR3 extends over 18 amino acids. V was clipped by 6 bases and J by 1 base; unmatched bases: 9. Looked up from germline, CDR1 is SGHVS and CDR2 is FNYEAQ. Here the CDR3 reads CASSLEGLAGARTDTQYF. For the CDR3, the DNA is TGTGCCAGCAGTTTGGAGGGACTAGCGGGAGCACGCACAGATACGCAGTATTTT.

This clonotype showed up many times. This beta chain is off target for a library built for alpha chains, so its abundance means little. The rearrangement links TRBV7-8 to TRBJ2-7; D may be TRBD1 (7 bases). With 5 bases removed from V and 0 bases from J, the gap between germline ends came to 11 bases. The CDR3 extends over 14 amino acids. Germline CDR1 and CDR2: SGHVS and FQNEAQ. The CDR3 region has the DNA TGTGCCAGCAGCCCGCGGGACAGCTCCTACGAGCAGTACTTC. This translates into CASSPRDSSYEQYF.

This clonotype qualifies as large (0.1 to 1%). The library was designed around alpha chains, so this beta chain is a stray read whose abundance carries little weight. The CDR3 DNA reads TGTGCCAGCAGTTTAAGGGGCTTCTCGGAAACTGAAGCTTTCTTT. This gives the protein CASSLRGFSETEAFF. The V call is TRBV28, the J call TRBJ1-1; possible D gene TRBD1, 5 bases. Trimming pared 2 bases from V and 5 bases from J, leaving 15 bases between. This CDR3 spans 15 amino acids. Germline lookup yields CDR1 MDHEN and CDR2 SYDVKM.

This clonotype was seen ten or more times. Little can be read into the size of this beta chain, an off-target read in a library designed for alpha chains. The rearrangement links TRBV5-1 to TRBJ1-1; D ambiguous. V was pared by 4 bases and J by 1 base, with 17 bases between. The CDR3 extends over 16 amino acids. The germline V gene has CDR1 SGHRS and CDR2 YFSETQ. CDR3 sequence: CASSPTPGRSNTEAFF. The CDR3 nucleotides are TGCGCCAGCAGCCCCACCCCGGGAAGGTCGAACACTGAAGCTTTCTTT.

This clonotype occurred a few times. Found in a library prepared for alpha chains, this beta chain is an off-target read, and its abundance has little meaning. The gene calls are TRBV11-2 and TRBJ2-5; TRBD2 matches at 9 bases. This CDR3 is built from 15 residues. Trimming removed 1 base from V and 4 bases from J; junction bases left unmatched: 4. Per the germline V gene, CDR1 is SGHAT and CDR2 is FQNNGV. The CDR3 here is CASSLASGRLETQYF. As DNA, the CDR3 is TGTGCCAGCAGCTTAGCAAGCGGGAGGTTAGAGACCCAGTACTTC.

This clonotype was found many times. This beta chain is a stray read from a library made for alpha chains; its abundance is not meaningful. The CDR3 is CASSQVAGREDGELFF. In DNA form, the CDR3 reads TGCGCCAGCAGCCAAGTGGCAGGGCGTGAGGACGGGGAGCTGTTTTTT. The gene calls are TRBV4-1 and TRBJ2-2; D is perhaps TRBD1 (5 bases). V lost 1 base, J lost 7 bases, and 16 bases lay in between. The germline CDR1 and CDR2 sequences are MGHRA and YSYEKL. The CDR3 has 16 residues.

This clonotype was observed at least ten times. This beta chain turned up in a library designed for alpha chains; as an off-target read, its abundance says little. The CDR3 region has the DNA TGTGCCAGCAGTACCTACTTGGGCGAGCAGTACTTC. It encodes CASSTYLGEQYF. The rearrangement joins TRBV28 to TRBJ2-7; no definite D call. V was trimmed by 5 bases and J by 6 bases, leaving 11 bases between them. CDR1 is MDHEN, CDR2 SYDVKM, per germline. This CDR3 is 12 amino acids long.

On this clonotype itself: This beta chain is off target for a library built for alpha chains, so its abundance means little. This CDR3 is CASSRRSGANVLTF. CDR3 in DNA: TGTGCCAGCAGTCGAAGGTCTGGGGCCAACGTCCTGACTTTC. The chain joins TRBV12-3 or TRBV12-4 to TRBJ2-6; D is undetermined. The CDR3 consists of 14 residues. V was cut by 5 bases and J by 1 base, with 6 bases left in between.

Many counts were recorded for this clonotype. This beta chain represents an off-target read in a library built for alpha chains; its size is of limited meaning. This chain links TRBV11-3 with TRBJ2-1, with 8 nucleotides matching TRBD2. Germline V gene lookup returns CDR1 SGHNT and CDR2 YENEEA. The J segment lost 9 bases and the V segment lost 1 base, leaving 8 bases of the junction unmatched. The CDR3 runs 15 residues. CDR3 DNA: TGTGCCAGCAGCTTAGGAGCGGGAGATATGACTGAGCAGTTCTTC. Translated: CASSLGAGDMTEQFF.

This clonotype was recorded at least ten times. Because the library targeted alpha chains, this beta chain is an off-target read whose size means little. This chain links TRBV7-2 with TRBJ1-4, with 7 bases identical to TRBD1. With 1 base clipped from V and 5 bases from J, the junction kept 4 bases outside the gene matches. The CDR3 has 15 amino acids. Germline V lookup: CDR1 SGHTA, CDR2 FQGNSA. This CDR3 is CASSLGDSYNEKLFF. In DNA form, the CDR3 reads TGTGCCAGCAGCTTAGGGGACAGCTACAATGAAAAACTGTTTTTT.

This clonotype was seen at least ten times. Since the library was made to target alpha chains, this beta chain is a stray read and its abundance is not meaningful. J is TRBJ2-1 and V is TRBV27, with TRBD2 matching 11 bases. Unmatched junction bases numbered 12, after V lost 4 bases and J lost 7 bases. The CDR3 has 17 amino acids. Germline V gene data show CDR1 as MNHEY and CDR2 as SMNVEV (reference sequence). CDR3 bases: TGTGCCAGCAGTTCAATTAGTAGCGGGAGGGCTTCTAATGAGCAGTTCTTC. Amino acid sequence: CASSSISSGRASNEQFF.

This clonotype has just a few counts. This beta chain appears as a stray read in a library generated for alpha chains; its size is not informative. This sequence joins TRBV19 and TRBJ2-1; D is perhaps TRBD2 (7 bases). Deletions cut 6 bases from V and 5 bases from J, with 20 bases between. Germline V gene lookup returns CDR1 LNHDA and CDR2 SQIVND (reference sequence). This CDR3 spans 16 amino acids. The CDR3: CASSPAERGGDNEQFF. CDR3 in DNA: TGTGCCAGTAGCCCCGCGGAAAGGGGGGGGGACAATGAGCAGTTCTTC.

This clonotype was found many times. Within a library made for alpha chains, this beta chain is off target, and its count is uninformative. The genes are TRBV11-2 and TRBJ2-1, with 10 nucleotides matching TRBD2. The CDR3 sequence is 17 residues long. With V trimmed by 3 bases and J by 2 bases, 7 bases remained unmatched. The germline V gene has CDR1 SGHAT and CDR2 FQNNGV. CDR3 region: CASSFFPSGGTYNEQFF. CDR3 bases: TGTGCCAGCAGCTTTTTCCCTAGCGGGGGTACCTACAATGAGCAGTTCTTC. The full variable domain, with the rest looked up from reference TRBV11-2 and TRBJ2-1, is EAGVAQSPRYKIIEKRQSVAFWCNPISGHATLYWYQQILGQGPKLLIQFQNNGVVDDSQLPKDRFSAERLKGVDSTLKIQPAKLEDSAVYLCASSFFPSGGTYNEQFFGPGTRLTVL.

The table lists this clonotype with many counts. Being off target in a library aimed at alpha chains, this beta chain has a size of little meaning. The gene calls are TRBV7-8 and TRBJ1-1; 8 nucleotides align to TRBD1. V lost 1 base to trimming and J lost 0 bases; unmatched junction nucleotides: 13. The CDR3 runs 19 residues. Germline CDR1 is SGHVS and CDR2 is FQNEAQ. The CDR3 DNA reads TGTGCCAGCAGCTTAGGCCGACAGGGGCATATCTGGATGAACACTGAAGCTTTCTTT. This gives the protein CASSLGRQGHIWMNTEAFF.

This clonotype has at least ten counts. This beta chain was picked up by a library intended for alpha chains and is off target, so its count carries little meaning. This rearrangement joins TRBV28 to TRBJ1-5; 10 bases are a match to TRBD1. Germline assignment: CDR1 MDHEN and CDR2 SYDVKM. Trimming at V came to 5 bases and at J to 0 bases, leaving 10 bases not matched to a gene. The length of the CDR3 is 18 residues. The CDR3 loop is CASSNPDRGKYSNQPQHF. DNA of the CDR3: TGTGCCAGCAGTAACCCGGACAGGGGGAAATATAGCAATCAGCCCCAGCATTTT.